Reported below is one T cell receptor (beta chain). The PCR used 60 Vbeta and 13 Jbeta primers. Produced via immunoSEQ multiplex PCR; TCRdb's table is partial and in-frame only. This table holds around 120,000 clones, nearly 80% found once. V was clipped by 4 bases and J by 1 base; unmatched bases: 4. The CDR3 covers 14 residues. CDR1 is SGHRS, CDR2 YFSETQ, per germline. The sample is drawn from a study of cytomegalovirus exposure and HLA in healthy donors. This TCR was recovered from a woman aged 30 to 39 in good health and CMV-seropositive. The V call is TRBV5-1, the J call TRBJ2-5; 7 bases match TRBD2. Input material: PBMCs. CDR3 in amino acids: CASSPGGTQETQYF. Here the CDR3 DNA reads TGCGCCAGCAGCCCCGGGGGGACCCAAGAGACCCAGTACTTC.